The 26 T cell receptor beta chains presented below share a single source sample, sequenced in a study of blood T cell repertoires in COVID-19 (TCRdb year 2020). Library prep was done by the immunoSEQ multiplex PCR assay. Entries here come from immuneACCESS through TCRdb and include only in-frame sequences with V and J called. Some clones fail to appear in such tables; in the studies checked, an unresolved V gene covers under half of the shortfall, and the cause of the remainder is unknown. This sample holds fewer than 250,000 clones; about 93% were observed only once. The ten largest clones represent about 0.79% of the sample. Sequenced material: peripheral blood. These receptors were collected from a man aged 25 to 40 with COVID-19, enrolled during active disease.

The J gene is TRBJ1-2, the V gene TRBV27; D call uncertain. V was trimmed by 5 bases and J by 1 base, leaving 8 bases between them. Per the germline V gene, CDR1 is MNHEY and CDR2 is SMNVEV (reference sequence). The CDR3 runs to 13 residues. CDR3 sequence (DNA): TGTGCCAGCAGTCCGCGTAGTAACTATGGCTACACCTTC. Protein sequence: CASSPRSNYGYTF.

The count of this clone is one. The chain is built from TRBV5-1 and TRBJ1-2, with 10 bases lining up with TRBD1. After removal of 3 bases from V and 2 bases from J, the junction contained 7 bases not matched to a gene. The germline CDR1 and CDR2 sequences are SGHRS and YFSETQ. The CDR3 covers 16 residues. The CDR3 DNA reads as TGCGCCAGCAGCTGGGACCGGGACAGGGGAAACTATGGCTACACCTTC. Translation gives CASSWDRDRGNYGYTF.

The genes are TRBV4-1 and TRBJ1-2, with D perhaps matching TRBD1 (5 bases). The V end lost 1 base, the J end lost 6 bases, and 9 bases lay between the germline ends. The CDR3 extends over 13 amino acids. Germline CDR1 MGHRA, CDR2 YSYEKL. As DNA, the CDR3 is TGCGCCAGCAGCCAAGGGCGGGGGGATGGCTACACCTTC. Its protein product is CASSQGRGDGYTF.

The V gene is TRBV6-5, the J gene TRBJ1-2; D remains unclear. Trimming stripped 4 bases from V and 0 bases from J, with 9 bases between. Germline CDR1 MNHEY, CDR2 SVGAGI. CDR3 length: 14 amino acids. The CDR3 coding sequence is TGTGCCAGCAGTTCCCCCGGGACTAACTATGGCTACACCTTC. As protein: CASSSPGTNYGYTF.

J is TRBJ1-4 and V is TRBV7-2; 10 positions agree with TRBD1. Trimming at V came to 1 base and at J to 13 bases, leaving 9 bases not matched to a gene. The CDR3 extends over 15 amino acids. Germline CDR1 is SGHTA and CDR2 is FQGNSA. The CDR3 loop is CASSLVSWDRGGLFF. The CDR3 DNA is TGTGCCAGCAGCTTAGTTAGCTGGGACAGGGGTGGACTGTTTTTT.

The J gene is TRBJ1-6, the V gene TRBV9, with 7 nucleotides matching TRBD1. CDR3 size: 17 residues. The V segment lost 3 bases and the J segment 5 bases; nucleotides outside the gene matches: 11. Germline lookup yields CDR1 SGDLS and CDR2 YYNGEE. CDR3 coding DNA: TGTGCCAGCAGCGGAATACAGGGGACCGCGAATAATTCACCCCTCCACTTT. Translated: CASSGIQGTANNSPLHF.

The table lists this clone with a count of one. The V gene is TRBV7-2, the J gene TRBJ2-7, with D possibly matching TRBD2 (7 bases). This CDR3 is built from 13 residues. CDR1 and CDR2 from the germline V gene are SGHTA and FQGNSA. Trimming took 9 bases from V and 2 from J, leaving 14 bases between them. The CDR3 DNA is TGTGCCAGAGGGGGGGGGAACCCCTACGAGCAGTACTTC. Its translation is CARGGGNPYEQYF.

The V call is TRBV27, the J call TRBJ2-7, with TRBD1 matching 9 bases. V trimming: 6 bases; J trimming: 4 bases; junction bases outside the gene matches: 7. From germline, CDR1 is MNHEY and CDR2 SMNVEV (reference sequence). The CDR3 runs 14 residues. The DNA for the CDR3 is TGTGCCAGCAGAATGGCGGGACAGGGTTACGAGCAGTACTTC. Residues: CASRMAGQGYEQYF.

This chain connects TRBV2 to TRBJ2-1; 10 bases map to TRBD2. CDR1 is SNHLY, CDR2 FYNNEI, per germline. The ends lost 6 bases at V and 0 bases at J; junction bases unmatched: 11. The CDR3 loop spans 18 amino acids. The CDR3 loop reads CASSGGLADPSSYNEQFF. The CDR3 nucleotides are TGTGCCAGCAGCGGCGGACTAGCGGATCCGAGCTCCTACAATGAGCAGTTCTTC. Looking up the rest from reference TRBV2 and TRBJ2-1 gives the full variable domain: EPEVTQTPSHQVTQMGQEVILRCVPISNHLYFYWYRQILGQKVEFLVSFYNNEISEKSEIFDDQFSVERPDGSNFTLKIRSTKLEDSAMYFCASSGGLADPSSYNEQFFGPGTRLTVL.

The chain joins TRBV3-1 (or the pseudogene TRBV3-2) to TRBJ2-2; D possibly corresponds to TRBD2 (5 bases). This CDR3 region has 14 residues. The ends were cut back, 4 bases at V and 5 bases at J, with 11 bases in the middle. The V gene's germline CDR1 is LGHDT and CDR2 YNNKEL (reference sequence). The CDR3: CASSPHGDTGELFF. Written as DNA, the CDR3 is TGTGCCAGCAGCCCACACGGGGATACCGGGGAGCTGTTTTTT.

The chain combines TRBV5-1 with TRBJ1-1; possibly TRBD1 for D (5 bases). Germline CDR1 SGHRS, CDR2 YFSETQ. The CDR3 is 16 residues long. V was clipped by 4 bases and J by 1 base, with 17 bases between them. The CDR3 protein is CASSPRGVGANTEAFF. CDR3 nucleotides: TGCGCCAGCAGCCCTCGCGGGGTCGGGGCGAACACTGAAGCTTTCTTT.

V is TRBV5-4 and J is TRBJ1-2, with 7 nucleotides matching TRBD1. The V gene end was trimmed by 3 bases and the J gene end by 2 bases; junction bases not matched to a gene: 1. CDR1 is SGHNT and CDR2 is YYREEE in the germline V gene (reference sequence). CDR3 length: 13 residues. In nucleotides, the CDR3 is TGTGCCAGCAGCTCGACAGGGAACTATGGCTACACCTTC. It is translated as CASSSTGNYGYTF.

V and J are TRBV3-1 (or the pseudogene TRBV3-2) and TRBJ2-5; D is unresolved. Germline V gene sequence: CDR1 LGHDT, CDR2 YNNKEL (reference sequence). The CDR3 consists of 13 residues. The germline V and J ends were trimmed by 0 bases and 4 bases, with 6 bases remaining between them. Here the CDR3 reads CASSQERIETQYF. In nucleotides, the CDR3 is TGTGCCAGCAGCCAAGAGCGGATAGAGACCCAGTACTTC.

This chain links TRBV5-1 with TRBJ1-3; D gene ambiguous. The CDR3 has 14 residues. V was pared by 4 bases and J by 8 bases, with 16 bases between. Germline assignment: CDR1 SGHRS and CDR2 YFSETQ. The CDR3, as DNA: TGCGCCAGCAGCCTGACTTCAAACTCGGACACCATATATTTT. Translation gives CASSLTSNSDTIYF.

The chain carries TRBV9 and TRBJ1-6; D perhaps matches TRBD1 (6 bases). CDR3 length: 17 amino acids. V gave up 0 bases and J gave up 7 bases, with 17 bases separating them. Germline CDR1 is SGDLS and CDR2 is YYNGEE. The DNA for the CDR3 is TGTGCCAGCAGCGTAGAAGCCCGGGACACCTCCAATTCACCCCTCCACTTT. Translated, it gives CASSVEARDTSNSPLHF.

V is TRBV5-1 and J is TRBJ1-2, with a tentative D call TRBD1 (6 bases). Germline-derived CDR1 and CDR2 are SGHRS and YFSETQ. Trimming shortened V by 0 bases and J by 4 bases, and 13 bases separated the two germline ends. CDR3 length equals 15 residues. The CDR3 DNA sequence: TGCGCCAGCAGCTTGGGACGGACAGATACCTATGGCTACACCTTC. Translated, it gives CASSLGRTDTYGYTF.

This chain uses TRBV5-1 with TRBJ2-1, with 11 nucleotides matching TRBD2. Germline values: CDR1 SGHRS, CDR2 YFSETQ. The CDR3 runs to 15 residues. J was trimmed by 4 bases and V by 4 bases; bases with no gene match: 4. The CDR3 nucleotides are TGCGCCAGCAGCCCAATAGCGGGGGGGTACAATGAGCAGTTCTTC. It yields the protein CASSPIAGGYNEQFF.

The chain carries TRBV5-1 and TRBJ1-6; 7 bases line up with TRBD1. The V segment lost 6 bases and the J segment 7 bases; nucleotides outside the gene matches: 13. Germline CDR1 SGHRS, CDR2 YFSETQ. The CDR3 is made up of 16 amino acids. Here the CDR3 DNA reads TGCGCCAGCACTTCCGGACAGGCCACATTCAATTCACCCCTCCACTTT. It is translated as CASTSGQATFNSPLHF.

V gene TRBV10-3 combines with J gene TRBJ2-7; TRBD1 agrees at 7 bases. The CDR3 consists of 13 residues. Germline CDR1 and CDR2: ENHRY and SYGVKD. V shed 11 bases, J shed 4 bases, and the junction held 11 bases outside the gene matches. CDR3 sequence (DNA): TGTGCCTCGACAGGGCTTAACGTTTACGAGCAGTACTTC. It specifies CASTGLNVYEQYF.

The chain couples TRBV2 to TRBJ1-6; perhaps TRBD1 as D (5 bases). Trimming shortened V by 4 bases and J by 5 bases, and 12 bases separated the two germline ends. The CDR3 loop spans 15 amino acids. Germline V gives CDR1 SNHLY, CDR2 FYNNEI. CDR3 residues: CASSGGRGNNSPLHF. CDR3 nucleotides: TGTGCCAGCAGTGGAGGGAGGGGAAATAATTCACCCCTCCACTTT.

The J gene is TRBJ1-4, the V gene TRBV7-9; D unresolved. V dropped 4 bases and J dropped 5 bases, with 14 bases sitting between them. This CDR3 spans 15 amino acids. The germline gives CDR1 SEHNR, CDR2 FQNEAQ (reference sequence). The CDR3 loop is CASSWSGDKNEKLFF. For the CDR3, the DNA is TGTGCCAGCAGCTGGTCGGGAGACAAAAATGAAAAACTGTTTTTT. Filled out from reference TRBV7-9 and TRBJ1-4, the complete variable domain reads DTGVSQNPRHKITKRGQNVTFRCDPISEHNRLYWYRQTLGQGPEFLTYFQNEAQLEKSRLLSDRFSAERPKGSFSTLEIQRTEQGDSAMYLCASSWSGDKNEKLFFGSGTQLSVL.

This chain uses TRBV13 with TRBJ2-5; D is uncertain. Germline CDR1 is PRHDT and CDR2 is FYEKMQ (reference sequence). Trimming removed 2 bases at V and 2 bases at J, with 9 bases between. The CDR3 covers 14 residues. This CDR3 is CASSLKREQETQYF. CDR3 in DNA: TGTGCCAGCAGCTTAAAAAGAGAACAAGAGACCCAGTACTTC. Supplemented by reference TRBV13 and TRBJ2-5, the full variable domain reads AAGVIQSPRHLIKEKRETATLKCYPIPRHDTVYWYQQGPGQDPQFLISFYEKMQSDKGSIPDRFSAQQFSDYHSELNMSSLELGDSALYFCASSLKREQETQYFGPGTRLLVL.

This clone was recorded a few times. The CDR3 region has the DNA TGCGCCTCAAAACCGGGGATATCTGTGGGAGAAAAACTGTTTTTT. Protein product: CASKPGISVGEKLFF. The rearrangement links TRBV5-1 to TRBJ1-4, with D hard to call. Per germline, CDR1 SGHRS and CDR2 YFSETQ. The ends were cut back, 10 bases at V and 8 bases at J, with 24 bases in the middle. The CDR3 sequence is 15 residues long.

In its sample, this clone was seen once. This rearrangement joins TRBV29-1 to TRBJ2-5; 9 nucleotides match TRBD1. With V trimmed by 4 bases and J by 4 bases, 7 bases remained unmatched. The CDR3 runs to 14 residues. In germline, CDR1 is SQVTM, CDR2 ANQGSEA. The CDR3 DNA sequence: TGCAGCGTTGTCGGACAGGGGTTTGGAGAGACCCAGTACTTC. This translates into CSVVGQGFGETQYF.

This rearrangement joins TRBV5-5 to TRBJ1-2; possible D gene TRBD1, 6 bases. Per the germline V gene, CDR1 is SGHKS and CDR2 is YYEKEE (reference sequence). This CDR3 has 14 amino acids. Trimming removed 6 bases at V and 2 bases at J, with 14 bases between. The CDR3 DNA follows: TGTGCCAGCACCTCTAGGACAGAGAACTATGGCTACACCTTC. This codes for CASTSRTENYGYTF.

The rearrangement links TRBV28 to TRBJ1-2, with 7 bases that match TRBD1. The ends lost 5 bases at V and 6 bases at J; junction bases unmatched: 12. Germline CDR1 and CDR2: MDHEN and SYDVKM. This CDR3 has 15 residues. The CDR3 sequence is CASSTPRTGLDGYTF. The CDR3 DNA sequence: TGTGCCAGCAGTACCCCCCGGACAGGATTGGATGGCTACACCTTC.